The present T cell receptor (beta chain) was sequenced within a study of blood T cells in healthy people across ages. A second PCR, run for roughly 6 to 11 cycles, used a sample-barcoded 5' primer plus a J-beta primer mix. Every cDNA molecule bore a tag from a template-switch adaptor containing 12 random nucleotides. TCRdb reprocessed the 5' RACE reads via MiXCR and lists one record per CDR3 protein. The sample shows 1.6 million or so distinct CDR3 sequences, about 35% of them seen only once. Study observations and caveats: With unsorted PBMCs, a conclusive comparison of naive versus antigen-experienced cells was not possible.

The individuals who served as donors were healthy Caucasians living in Russia, aged roughly 6 to 95. Each sample had at least 6 million PBMCs isolated. On this clonotype itself: The antigen remains undetermined.

This TCR was sampled from a woman in her 30s in good health. Sequencing was done on a sample of blood.

The CDR3 here is CASTGTSAYQETQYF. In nucleotides, the CDR3 is TGTGCCAGCACGGGGACTAGCGCGTACCAAGAGACCCAGTACTTC. This sequence joins TRBV6-6 and TRBJ2-5, with TRBD2 matching over 10 bases. The CDR3 totals 15 residues. Germline values: CDR1 MNHNY, CDR2 SVGAGI (reference sequence). The V gene end was trimmed by 7 bases and the J gene end by 0 bases; junction bases not matched to a gene: 5.